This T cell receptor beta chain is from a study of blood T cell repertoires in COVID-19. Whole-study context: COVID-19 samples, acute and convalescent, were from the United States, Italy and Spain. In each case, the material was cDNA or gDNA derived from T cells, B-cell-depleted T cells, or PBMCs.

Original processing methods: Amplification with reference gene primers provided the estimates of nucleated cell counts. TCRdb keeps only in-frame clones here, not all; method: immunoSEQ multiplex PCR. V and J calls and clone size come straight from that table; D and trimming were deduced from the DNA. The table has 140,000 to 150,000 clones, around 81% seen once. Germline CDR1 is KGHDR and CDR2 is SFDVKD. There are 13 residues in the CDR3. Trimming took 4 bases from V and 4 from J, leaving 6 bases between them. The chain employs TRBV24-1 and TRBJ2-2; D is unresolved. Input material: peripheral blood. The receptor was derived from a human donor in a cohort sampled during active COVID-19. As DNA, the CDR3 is TGTGCCACCAGTGACGTCGTCACCGGGGAGCTGTTTTTT. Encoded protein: CATSDVVTGELFF.